The 21 T cell receptor beta chains given below trace back to one sample, sequenced in a study of T-cell memory formation after mild COVID-19. TCRdb re-derived calls from the 5' RACE reads in MiXCR, one entry per CDR3 protein. The table records under 150,000 distinct CDR3 sequences, approximately 22% of them present only once. Sequenced input: PBMCs or a T cell subset sorted from them (not recorded which). Source of these receptors: a man aged 18 to 30 who had mild COVID-19 (a few samples of this study predate the infection). Cell type and time point are not known.

In its sample, this clonotype was seen a few times. This chain links TRBV12-3 or TRBV12-4 with TRBJ2-1; TRBD1 aligns across 12 bases. This CDR3 is built from 16 residues. V lost 5 bases and J lost 8; bases outside the gene matches: 10. Here the CDR3 reads CASSPLGTGGDYEQFF. CDR3 sequence (DNA): TGTGCCAGCAGTCCCCTTGGGACAGGGGGCGACTATGAGCAGTTCTTC.

The J gene is TRBJ2-7, the V gene TRBV3-1, with D unclear. The V end was cut by 1 base, the J end by 1 base, with 8 bases between. CDR1 and CDR2 from the germline V gene are LGHDT and YNNKEL (reference sequence). The CDR3 is 14 amino acids. For the CDR3, the DNA is TGTGCCAGCAGCCAAGGTTTTGGGTCCTACGAGCAGTACTTC. It specifies CASSQGFGSYEQYF.

There are a few counts of this clonotype. The chain recombines TRBV7-9 with TRBJ2-1; D is unclear. V was shortened by 6 bases and J by 5 bases, with 14 bases between the two germline ends. CDR1 and CDR2 (germline): SEHNR, FQNEAQ (reference sequence). This CDR3 region has 14 residues. DNA for the CDR3: TGTGCCAGCAGGCCTTGGAACGGAGACAATGAGCAGTTCTTC. Protein sequence: CASRPWNGDNEQFF. The entire variable domain, with the rest obtained from reference TRBV7-9 and TRBJ2-1, is as follows: DTGVSQNPRHKITKRGQNVTFRCDPISEHNRLYWYRQTLGQGPEFLTYFQNEAQLEKSRLLSDRFSAERPKGSFSTLEIQRTEQGDSAMYLCASRPWNGDNEQFFGPGTRLTVL.

This clonotype was seen at least ten times. V is TRBV7-9 and J is TRBJ1-2, with a possible D match to TRBD1 (5 bases). Trimming pared 2 bases from V and 8 bases from J, leaving 9 bases between. CDR3 length: 12 amino acids. CDR1 and CDR2 (germline): SEHNR, FQNEAQ (reference sequence). The CDR3 nucleotides read TGTGCCAGCAGCTTAACGGGGGTCGGCTACACCTTC. Encoded protein: CASSLTGVGYTF.

This clonotype showed up just a few times. The chain couples TRBV6-5 to TRBJ2-1; D unresolved. Germline CDR1 and CDR2: MNHEY and SVGAGI. This CDR3 region has 14 residues. V lost 6 bases and J 9 bases, leaving 18 bases between the germline ends. The CDR3 protein is CASSPRIKLGEQFF. DNA for the CDR3: TGTGCCAGCAGCCCCCGGATTAAACTGGGTGAGCAGTTCTTC.

V and J are TRBV18 and TRBJ2-4, with no clear D. Germline loops: CDR1 KGHSH, CDR2 LQKENI. This CDR3 region has 16 residues. V lost 5 bases and J lost 3, with 17 bases in between. The CDR3 DNA reads as TGTGCCAGCTCATTAGGGCCGCAGGCAGACAAAAACATTCAGTACTTC. It encodes CASSLGPQADKNIQYF.

The chain is built from TRBV29-1 and TRBJ1-6, with D hard to call. Germline lookup yields CDR1 SQVTM and CDR2 ANQGSEA. The V and J ends lost 4 bases and 11 bases respectively, with 9 bases between them. The CDR3 is 11 amino acids. The CDR3 sequence: CSVVCGPPLHF. Written as DNA, the CDR3 is TGCAGCGTTGTTTGTGGTCCACCCCTCCACTTT.

This clonotype occurred a few times. The chain uses TRBV12-3 or TRBV12-4 and TRBJ2-5; 7 nucleotides agree with TRBD1. The trim removed 6 bases at V and 7 bases at J, leaving 8 bases unmatched. This CDR3 is built from 13 residues. The CDR3 DNA follows: TGTGCCAGCAGCCAGACAGGGAGTGGGACCCAGTACTTC. The encoded protein is CASSQTGSGTQYF.

The chain is built from TRBV4-1 and TRBJ1-1, with D perhaps matching TRBD1 (6 bases). This CDR3 spans 15 amino acids. The germline V gene encodes CDR1 MGHRA and CDR2 YSYEKL. Trimming pared 6 bases from V and 5 bases from J, leaving 19 bases between. The CDR3 protein is CASRPEQGLYTEAFF. Written as DNA, the CDR3 is TGCGCCAGCAGACCTGAACAGGGTTTGTATACTGAAGCTTTCTTT.

This clonotype was recorded once. CDR3 sequence: CASSPARTRPKYF. For the CDR3, the DNA is TGCGCCAGCAGCCCGGCTCGTACCCGGCCCAAGTACTTC. The genes are TRBV4-3 and TRBJ2-5; no definite D call. The ends were cut back, 4 bases at V and 12 bases at J, with 18 bases in the middle. This CDR3 has 13 residues. Germline loops: CDR1 LGHNA, CDR2 YSLEER.

The chain has TRBV10-3 and TRBJ1-2; TRBD1 matches at 9 bases. With V trimmed by 3 bases and J by 8 bases, 10 bases remained unmatched. The CDR3 extends over 15 amino acids. Germline values: CDR1 ENHRY, CDR2 SYGVKD. The CDR3 here is CAISEGTGSIRGYTF. Here the CDR3 DNA reads TGTGCCATCAGTGAAGGGACAGGGTCGATCAGGGGCTACACCTTC.

This chain joins TRBV4-3 and TRBJ1-2; maybe TRBD1 (6 bases). The germline CDR1 and CDR2 sequences are LGHNA and YSLEER. V gave up 2 bases and J gave up 8 bases, with 9 bases separating them. This CDR3 spans 12 amino acids. The CDR3 DNA reads TGCGCCAGCAGCCAAACAGGGCTAGGCTACACCTTC. It is translated as CASSQTGLGYTF.

This clonotype was recorded many times. V gene TRBV5-1 combines with J gene TRBJ1-2; D is undetermined. CDR3 size: 14 residues. V lost 7 bases, J lost 7 bases, and 20 bases lay in between. The germline CDR1 and CDR2 sequences are SGHRS and YFSETQ. The CDR3 sequence: CASGPPGRLVGYTF. The DNA for the CDR3 is TGCGCCAGCGGACCTCCGGGGAGGCTCGTTGGCTACACCTTC.

This rearrangement joins TRBV5-1 to TRBJ2-7; D gene unclear. The CDR3 contains 13 residues. Germline V gene sequence: CDR1 SGHRS, CDR2 YFSETQ. The V gene lost 0 bases and the J gene lost 5 bases, with 9 bases spanning the gap. CDR3 nucleotides: TGCGCCAGCAGCTTGGACAATGGGCACGAGCAGTACTTC. It is translated as CASSLDNGHEQYF.

This CDR3 is CASSPKGLDGYEQYF. CDR3 DNA sequence: TGCGCCAGCAGCCCGAAGGGCCTGGATGGGTACGAGCAGTACTTC. J is TRBJ2-7 and V is TRBV4-3; D is undetermined. Germline CDR1 LGHNA, CDR2 YSLEER. V lost 4 bases to trimming and J lost 4 bases, with 17 bases between them. CDR3 length: 15 amino acids.

CDR3 region: CASSPSTQGSGELFF. The CDR3 nucleotides are TGCGCCAGCAGCCCGAGTACACAGGGTAGCGGGGAGCTGTTTTTT. The J gene is TRBJ2-2, the V gene TRBV4-1; a weak D match, TRBD1 (6 bases). The CDR3 length is 15 residues. The V gene lost 4 bases and the J gene lost 7 bases, with 16 bases spanning the gap. CDR1 MGHRA and CDR2 YSYEKL come from the germline V gene.

As DNA, the CDR3 is TGTGCCAGCAGCGTAGTAGCGGGGGGGAGCACAGATACGCAGTATTTT. Translating it yields CASSVVAGGSTDTQYF. The chain employs TRBV9 and TRBJ2-3; TRBD2 agrees at 11 bases. The germline gives CDR1 SGDLS, CDR2 YYNGEE. With 0 bases clipped from V and 0 bases from J, the junction kept 0 bases outside the gene matches. The length of the CDR3 is 16 residues.

This clonotype was counted between two and nine times. This rearrangement joins TRBV7-9 to TRBJ2-2; no definite D call. V lost 2 bases and J 5 bases, leaving 18 bases between the germline ends. CDR3 length: 17 residues. CDR1 is SEHNR, CDR2 FQNEAQ, per germline (reference sequence). This chain's CDR3 is CASSLRDLPLRTGELFF. For the CDR3, the DNA is TGTGCCAGCAGCTTAAGGGATCTACCTTTGAGGACCGGGGAGCTGTTTTTT.

CDR3 in amino acids: CASSFTMGAYIQGNTIYF. The DNA for the CDR3 is TGTGCCAGCAGTTTCACCATGGGGGCCTACATTCAGGGGAACACCATATATTTT. The V and J genes are TRBV6-5 and TRBJ1-3; tentatively, D is TRBD1 (6 bases). The CDR3 has 18 residues. CDR1 and CDR2 (germline): MNHEY, SVGAGI. V lost 4 bases to trimming and J lost 7 bases, with 26 bases between them.

The chain is built from TRBV5-5 and TRBJ2-7, with TRBD1 identical over 7 bases. With V trimmed by 4 bases and J by 2 bases, 6 bases remained unmatched. The CDR3 totals 14 residues. Germline CDR1 and CDR2: SGHKS and YYEKEE (reference sequence). CDR3 protein: CASSAGQVAYEQYF. The CDR3 DNA follows: TGTGCCAGCAGCGCCGGACAGGTTGCCTACGAGCAGTACTTC.

In DNA, the CDR3 is TGTGCCAGCAGTTGGACAGAAGGGAACACTGAAGCTTTCTTT. Translated, it gives CASSWTEGNTEAFF. This chain joins TRBV6-2 or TRBV6-3 and TRBJ1-1; possibly TRBD1 for D (6 bases). The CDR3 contains 14 residues. CDR1 is MNHEY, CDR2 SVGEGT, per germline. Trimming left V 4 bases short and J 1 base short, with 10 bases between.